The 21 T cell receptor beta chains below all came from one sample that was sequenced in a study of cytomegalovirus exposure and HLA in healthy donors (dated by TCRdb to 2016 to 2017). Libraries were constructed by the immunoSEQ multiplex PCR assay. A mixture of 60 forward primers for TCR Vbeta segments and 13 reverse primers for TCR Jbeta segments was used in the multiplex PCR. TCRdb carries this immuneACCESS record with in-frame sequences only. Its versions omit some clonotypes, under half of them owing to an unresolved V gene in the studies checked, with the rest unexplained. Within this sample are roughly 170,000 clones, with approximately 72% of them counted one time only. The ten largest clones take up 2% to 3% of the sample. Sequenced sample: PBMCs. The receptor source for this set is a female donor in good health and CMV-seronegative.

The rearrangement uses TRBV27 and TRBJ1-2; 9 bases are shared with TRBD1. Germline values: CDR1 MNHEY, CDR2 SMNVEV (reference sequence). CDR3 length equals 14 residues. The ends lost 6 bases at V and 5 bases at J; junction bases unmatched: 7. CDR3 nucleotide sequence: TGTGCCAGCAGGCCGGCGGGACAGGGTTATGGCTACACCTTC. This encodes CASRPAGQGYGYTF.

The CDR3, as DNA: TGCGCCAGCAGCCAAGGAGTCAAGGAGACCTACGAGCAGTACTTC. It codes for CASSQGVKETYEQYF. The rearrangement uses TRBV4-3 and TRBJ2-7; no clear D gene. V lost 1 base to trimming and J lost 2 bases, with 12 bases between them. The CDR3 is 15 amino acids. Germline V gene lookup returns CDR1 LGHNA and CDR2 YSLEER.

This clone was recorded once. The chain has TRBV18 and TRBJ2-1, with 16 bases aligning to TRBD2. V gave up 3 bases and J gave up 4 bases; unmatched junction bases: 9. The CDR3 covers 19 residues. The germline CDR1 and CDR2 sequences are KGHSH and LQKENI. The CDR3 nucleotides read TGTGCCAGCTCACCCTTTGGGACTAGCGGGAGGGCTTCTTACAATGAGCAGTTCTTC. It specifies CASSPFGTSGRASYNEQFF.

The V and J genes are TRBV7-2 and TRBJ2-5; 10 bases line up with TRBD2. There are 16 residues in the CDR3. V gave up 4 bases and J gave up 4 bases; unmatched junction bases: 9. The germline V gene has CDR1 SGHTA and CDR2 FQGNSA. CDR3: CASSSQAGGRGETQYF. The CDR3 region has the DNA TGTGCCAGCAGCTCCCAAGCGGGGGGGCGAGGAGAGACCCAGTACTTC.

The V call is TRBV5-1, the J call TRBJ2-7; the D gene is possibly TRBD1 (6 bases). V lost 7 bases and J lost 5, with 19 bases in between. The CDR3 runs 14 residues. CDR1 is SGHRS and CDR2 is YFSETQ in the germline V gene. The CDR3 DNA is TGCGCCAGCGGTAGGGGGTCACCTCCGGACGAGCAGTACTTC. As protein: CASGRGSPPDEQYF.

The rearrangement uses TRBV6-5 and TRBJ2-3, with 12 bases matching TRBD1. V was clipped by 6 bases and J by 8 bases; unmatched bases: 9. Germline V gene data show CDR1 as MNHEY and CDR2 as SVGAGI. The CDR3 sequence is 15 residues long. The CDR3 coding sequence is TGTGCCAGCAGGAGGGACAGGGGGCGCGAAGGTACGCAGTATTTT. This sequence encodes CASRRDRGREGTQYF.

The genes are TRBV28 and TRBJ2-5; 7 nucleotides align to TRBD2. Germline lookup yields CDR1 MDHEN and CDR2 SYDVKM. The CDR3 is 15 residues long. The V gene end was trimmed by 6 bases and the J gene end by 5 bases; junction bases not matched to a gene: 12. Written as DNA, the CDR3 is TGTGCCAGCAGCACCCCAGGACTAGGCCAGGAGACCCAGTACTTC. Protein sequence: CASSTPGLGQETQYF.

This rearrangement joins TRBV27 to TRBJ2-7; no reliable D call. There are 13 residues in the CDR3. Germline CDR1 is MNHEY and CDR2 is SMNVEV (reference sequence). The V gene lost 6 bases and the J gene lost 2 bases, with 11 bases spanning the gap. CDR3 sequence reads: CASSRGGTYEQYF. The CDR3 bases are TGTGCCAGCAGCCGCGGTGGCACCTACGAGCAGTACTTC.

The rearrangement links TRBV6-5 to TRBJ1-2; 7 bases are shared with TRBD1. Per the germline V gene, CDR1 is MNHEY and CDR2 is SVGAGI. Unmatched junction bases numbered 5, after V lost 0 bases and J lost 4 bases. The CDR3 runs 15 residues. The CDR3 sequence is CASSYSEGASYGYTF. CDR3 in DNA: TGTGCCAGCAGTTACTCGGAGGGGGCGAGCTATGGCTACACCTTC.

The chain couples TRBV15 to TRBJ2-1; D may be TRBD2 (6 bases). In germline, CDR1 is LNHNV, CDR2 YYDKDF (reference sequence). The V end lost 5 bases, the J end lost 4 bases, and 15 bases lay between the germline ends. The CDR3 loop spans 15 amino acids. The CDR3 region has the DNA TGTGCCACCAGCGAGGCGGGGTCTCCTTACAATGAGCAGTTCTTC. It codes for CATSEAGSPYNEQFF.

The chain is built from TRBV6-6 and TRBJ2-1; TRBD1 might be the D (6 bases). The CDR3 spans 15 residues. V lost 3 bases to trimming and J lost 1 base, with 10 bases between them. Germline V gene lookup returns CDR1 MNHNY and CDR2 SVGAGI (reference sequence). This CDR3 reads CASSYSRGSYNEQFF. CDR3 bases: TGTGCCAGCAGTTATTCCAGGGGATCCTACAATGAGCAGTTCTTC.

The gene calls are TRBV7-3 and TRBJ2-3; the D gene is possibly TRBD2 (7 bases). Germline assignment: CDR1 SGHTA and CDR2 FQGTGA. Trimming took off 6 bases at V and 5 bases at J, with 15 bases between the two ends. CDR3 size: 14 residues. The CDR3 DNA is TGTGCCAGCAGTTCCCTAGGGGGGGGAGATACGCAGTATTTT. Amino acid sequence: CASSSLGGGDTQYF.

The chain carries TRBV18 and TRBJ2-3, with TRBD2 matching over 11 bases. The CDR3 spans 17 residues. CDR1 is KGHSH, CDR2 LQKENI, per germline. Unmatched junction bases numbered 3, after V lost 0 bases and J lost 1 base. The CDR3: CASSPPELAGGTDTQYF. In DNA form, the CDR3 reads TGTGCCAGCTCACCACCGGAACTAGCGGGGGGCACAGATACGCAGTATTTT.

There are a few counts of this clone. V usage is TRBV7-9 and J usage is TRBJ1-4, with no clear D. Germline lookup yields CDR1 SEHNR and CDR2 FQNEAQ (reference sequence). The CDR3 loop spans 16 amino acids. The V and J ends lost 0 bases and 6 bases respectively, with 14 bases between them. Here the CDR3 reads CASSLALSRVDEKLFF. In DNA, the CDR3 is TGTGCCAGCAGCTTAGCGTTATCGAGGGTAGATGAAAAACTGTTTTTT.

The V call is TRBV2, the J call TRBJ2-1; TRBD2 matches 10 bases. J was trimmed by 9 bases and V by 7 bases; bases with no gene match: 6. Germline CDR1 is SNHLY and CDR2 is FYNNEI. The CDR3 totals 13 residues. CDR3 DNA sequence: TGTGCCAGCAAGAGCGGGGGGGCAGTTGAGCAGTTCTTC. This sequence encodes CASKSGGAVEQFF. Filled out from reference TRBV2 and TRBJ2-1, the complete variable domain reads EPEVTQTPSHQVTQMGQEVILRCVPISNHLYFYWYRQILGQKVEFLVSFYNNEISEKSEIFDDQFSVERPDGSNFTLKIRSTKLEDSAMYFCASKSGGAVEQFFGPGTRLTVL.

This chain links TRBV5-5 with TRBJ2-7, with 8 bases aligning to TRBD2. J gave up 1 base and V 0 bases, and 3 bases lay outside the gene matches. Germline CDR1 SGHKS, CDR2 YYEKEE (reference sequence). The CDR3 extends over 15 amino acids. The CDR3 DNA follows: TGTGCCAGCAGCTTGGCACTAGCGGAGTCCTACGAGCAGTACTTC. As protein: CASSLALAESYEQYF.

This clone was seen a single time. The CDR3 here is CASSPPGTSGYTDTQYF. The CDR3, as DNA: TGTGCCAGCTCACCACCCGGGACTAGCGGCTACACAGATACGCAGTATTTT. The rearrangement links TRBV18 to TRBJ2-3; the match to TRBD2 covers 11 bases. The CDR3 runs 17 residues. V lost 0 bases and J lost 2; bases outside the gene matches: 4. Germline CDR1 KGHSH, CDR2 LQKENI.

The chain joins TRBV29-1 to TRBJ2-7, with a weak D call TRBD1 (6 bases). The V gene lost 1 base and the J gene lost 1 base, with 17 bases spanning the gap. This CDR3 region has 16 residues. Germline CDR1 reads SQVTM; CDR2 reads ANQGSEA. The CDR3 DNA is TGCAGCGTTGAAGGTTGGAACAGGGACATATCCTACGAGCAGTACTTC. This codes for CSVEGWNRDISYEQYF.

This clone was detected a few times. The chain uses TRBV4-3 and TRBJ1-2; possibly TRBD1 for D (5 bases). Trimming removed 1 base from V and 4 bases from J, with 10 bases in between. The CDR3 runs to 14 residues. CDR1 is LGHNA and CDR2 is YSLEER in the germline V gene. The chain's CDR3 is CASSQADTSYGYTF. The CDR3 nucleotides are TGCGCCAGCAGCCAAGCGGACACCTCCTATGGCTACACCTTC.

This chain links TRBV4-1 with TRBJ2-2, with D perhaps TRBD2 (5 bases). Germline V gene lookup returns CDR1 MGHRA and CDR2 YSYEKL. Trimming pared 0 bases from V and 6 bases from J, leaving 14 bases between. The CDR3 has 16 residues. The CDR3 spells CASSQEVRAVAGELFF. CDR3 nucleotides: TGCGCCAGCAGCCAAGAAGTGAGGGCCGTAGCCGGGGAGCTGTTTTTT.

The chain joins TRBV27 to TRBJ1-5; weak D call: TRBD1 (6 bases). Trimming pared 10 bases from V and 5 bases from J, leaving 18 bases between. CDR3 length equals 14 residues. The V gene's germline CDR1 is MNHEY and CDR2 SMNVEV (reference sequence). The CDR3 sequence is CATRGAEKDQPQHF. The CDR3 nucleotides read TGTGCCACCAGGGGCGCCGAGAAAGATCAGCCCCAGCATTTT.